This T cell receptor beta chain stems from a study of TIL therapy for anti-PD-1-resistant metastatic lung cancer. Looking at the study overall: Median patient age was almost 55, ranging about 35-85 years. Half of patients were current or former smokers. Study-wide results and limits: TIL clonotype persistence in blood showed no apparent association with response.

This was the immunoSEQ v3 assay. Generated by immunoSEQ multiplex PCR, the TCRdb table keeps only in-frame clones and is missing some. The data show about 60,000 clones, 69% seen once. About this clone itself: The target antigen is unknown.

The germline V gene has CDR1 SGHRS and CDR2 YFSETQ. The V gene lost 7 bases and the J gene lost 0 bases, with 7 bases spanning the gap. This CDR3 spans 12 amino acids. As to time point: pre-treatment sample, taken before nivolumab and TIL therapy. Enrollment ran from 2017 to early 2020. This TCR was sampled from a person between 25 and 80 years old with non-small cell lung cancer. The input for sequencing was blood, taken at baseline. This chain joins TRBV5-1 and TRBJ1-1, with D perhaps TRBD1 (5 bases). CDR3 in amino acids: CASGDLNTEAFF. The CDR3 nucleotides read TGCGCCAGCGGGGACTTGAACACTGAAGCTTTCTTT.